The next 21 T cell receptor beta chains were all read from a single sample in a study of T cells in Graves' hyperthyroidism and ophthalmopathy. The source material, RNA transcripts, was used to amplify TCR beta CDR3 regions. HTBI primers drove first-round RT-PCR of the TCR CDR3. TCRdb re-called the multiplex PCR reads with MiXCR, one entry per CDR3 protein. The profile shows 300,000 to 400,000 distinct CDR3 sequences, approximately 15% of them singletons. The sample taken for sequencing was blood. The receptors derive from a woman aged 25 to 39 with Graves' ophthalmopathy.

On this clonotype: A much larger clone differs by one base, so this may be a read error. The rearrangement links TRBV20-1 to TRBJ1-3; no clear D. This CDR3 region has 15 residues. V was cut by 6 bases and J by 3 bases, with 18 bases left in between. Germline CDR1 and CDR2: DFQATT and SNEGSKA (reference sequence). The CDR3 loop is CSAASSGKLGNTIYF. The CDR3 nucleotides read TGCAGTGCAGCCTCTTCTGGCAAACTTGGAAACACCATATATTTT.

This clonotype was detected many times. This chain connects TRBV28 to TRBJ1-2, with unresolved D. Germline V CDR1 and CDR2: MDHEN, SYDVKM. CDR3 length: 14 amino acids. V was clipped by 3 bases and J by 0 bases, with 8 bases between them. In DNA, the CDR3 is TGTGCCAGCAGTTTTCGGGTGCCTAACTATGGCTACACCTTC. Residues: CASSFRVPNYGYTF.

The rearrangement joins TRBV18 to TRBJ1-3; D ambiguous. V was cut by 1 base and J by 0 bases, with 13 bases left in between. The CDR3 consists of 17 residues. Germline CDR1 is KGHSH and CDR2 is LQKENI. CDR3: CASSPRAAASSGNTIYF. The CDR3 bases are TGTGCCAGCTCACCACGGGCGGCCGCAAGCTCTGGAAACACCATATATTTT.

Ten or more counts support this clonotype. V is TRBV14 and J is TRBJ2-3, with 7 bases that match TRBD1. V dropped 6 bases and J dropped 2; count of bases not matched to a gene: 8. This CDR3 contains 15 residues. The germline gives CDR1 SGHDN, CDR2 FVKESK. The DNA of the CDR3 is TGTGCCAGCAGTCAGTGGACAGGATACACAGATACGCAGTATTTT. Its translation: CASSQWTGYTDTQYF.

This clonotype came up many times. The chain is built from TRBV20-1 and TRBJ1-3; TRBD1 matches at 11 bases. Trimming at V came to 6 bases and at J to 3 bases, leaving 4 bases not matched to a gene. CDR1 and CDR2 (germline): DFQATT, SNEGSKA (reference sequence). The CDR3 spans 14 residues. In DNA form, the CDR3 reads TGCAGTGCCAGGGACAGGGGGTATGGAAACACCATATATTTT. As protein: CSARDRGYGNTIYF.

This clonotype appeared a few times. CDR3 coding DNA: TGTGCCAGCAGCTCAACTAGCGGCTCCTACGAGCAGTACTTC. It specifies CASSSTSGSYEQYF. The chain has TRBV7-9 and TRBJ2-7; the match to TRBD2 covers 8 bases. The junction had 2 bases not matched to a gene; V was cut back by 4 bases and J by 0 bases. CDR3 length: 14 residues. Per the germline V gene, CDR1 is SEHNR and CDR2 is FQNEAQ (reference sequence).

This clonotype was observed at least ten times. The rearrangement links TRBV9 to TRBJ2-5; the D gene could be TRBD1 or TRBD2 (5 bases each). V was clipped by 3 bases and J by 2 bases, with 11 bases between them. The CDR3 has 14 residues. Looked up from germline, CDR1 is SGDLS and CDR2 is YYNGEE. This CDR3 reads CASSARDRQETQYF. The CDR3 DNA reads TGTGCCAGCAGCGCCCGGGACCGACAAGAGACCCAGTACTTC.

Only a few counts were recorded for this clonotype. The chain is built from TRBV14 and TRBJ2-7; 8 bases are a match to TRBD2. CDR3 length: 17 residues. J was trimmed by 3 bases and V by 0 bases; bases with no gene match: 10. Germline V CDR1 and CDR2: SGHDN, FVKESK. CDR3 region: CASSQERWGLGVYEQYF. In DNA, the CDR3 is TGTGCCAGCAGCCAAGAAAGGTGGGGACTAGGGGTCTACGAGCAGTACTTC.

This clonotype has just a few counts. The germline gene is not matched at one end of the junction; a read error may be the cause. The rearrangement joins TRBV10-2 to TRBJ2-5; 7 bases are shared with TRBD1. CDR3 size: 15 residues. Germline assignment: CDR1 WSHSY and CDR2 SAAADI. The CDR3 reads CASSVTGSYQEAQYF. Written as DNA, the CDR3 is TGCGCCAGCAGTGTGACAGGGTCTTACCAAGAGGCCCAGTACTTC.

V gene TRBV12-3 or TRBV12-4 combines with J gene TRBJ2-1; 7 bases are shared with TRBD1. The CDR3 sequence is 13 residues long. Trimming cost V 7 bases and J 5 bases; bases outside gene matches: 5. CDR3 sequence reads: CASIRRGNNEQFF. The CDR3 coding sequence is TGTGCCAGCATCCGCAGGGGGAACAATGAGCAGTTCTTC.

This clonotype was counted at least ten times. In DNA form, the CDR3 reads TGTGCCAGCAGCTTAGGAGTGTCATCCTTCTCCTACGAGCAGTACTTC. Amino acid sequence: CASSLGVSSFSYEQYF. The gene calls are TRBV11-2 and TRBJ2-7; D is unclear. The CDR3 contains 16 residues. Between the trimmed V and J ends, which lost 1 base and 0 bases, there was a span of 13 bases. Germline loops: CDR1 SGHAT, CDR2 FQNNGV.

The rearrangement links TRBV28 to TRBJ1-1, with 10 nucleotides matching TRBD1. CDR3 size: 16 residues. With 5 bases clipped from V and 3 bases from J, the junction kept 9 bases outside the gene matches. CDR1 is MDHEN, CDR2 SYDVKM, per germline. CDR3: CASSPTETGGYTEAFF. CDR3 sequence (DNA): TGTGCCAGCAGTCCAACCGAGACAGGGGGCTACACTGAAGCTTTCTTT.

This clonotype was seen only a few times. The CDR3 loop is CASSQGRLLNGGMTGELFF. CDR3 in DNA: TGCGCCAGCAGCCAAGGTCGGCTCTTAAATGGGGGAATGACCGGGGAGCTGTTTTTT. The rearrangement uses TRBV4-1 and TRBJ2-2; D is tentatively TRBD1 or TRBD2 (5 bases each). The CDR3 loop spans 19 amino acids. In germline, CDR1 is MGHRA, CDR2 YSYEKL. V dropped 1 base and J dropped 5 bases, with 23 bases sitting between them.

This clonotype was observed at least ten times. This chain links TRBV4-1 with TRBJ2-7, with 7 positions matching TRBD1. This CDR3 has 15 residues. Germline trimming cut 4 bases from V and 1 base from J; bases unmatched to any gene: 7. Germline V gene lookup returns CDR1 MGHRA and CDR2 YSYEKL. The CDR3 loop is CASSLGQDSSYEQYF. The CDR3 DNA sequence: TGCGCCAGCAGCCTTGGACAGGACAGTTCCTACGAGCAGTACTTC.

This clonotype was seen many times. CDR3 nucleotides: TGTGCCAGCAGTTACTTCCAGGGAAGCAATCAGCCCCAGCATTTT. This encodes CASSYFQGSNQPQHF. The rearrangement uses TRBV6-5 and TRBJ1-5, with a weak D call TRBD1 (5 bases). Germline-derived CDR1 and CDR2 are MNHEY and SVGAGI. Trimming removed 1 base from V and 1 base from J, with 8 bases in between. There are 15 residues in the CDR3.

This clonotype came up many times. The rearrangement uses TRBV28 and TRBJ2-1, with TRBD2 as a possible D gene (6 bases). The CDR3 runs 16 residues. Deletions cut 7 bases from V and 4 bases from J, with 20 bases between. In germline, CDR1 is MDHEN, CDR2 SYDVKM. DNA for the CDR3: TGTGCCAGCACCCCGGAGGGGCTAGAGGGATACAATGAGCAGTTCTTC. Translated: CASTPEGLEGYNEQFF.

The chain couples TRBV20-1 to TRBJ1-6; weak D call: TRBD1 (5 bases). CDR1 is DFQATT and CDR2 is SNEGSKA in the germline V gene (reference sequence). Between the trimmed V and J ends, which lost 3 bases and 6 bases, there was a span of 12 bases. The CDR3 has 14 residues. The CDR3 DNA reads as TGCAGTGCTAGCCTAACAGGTGGTAATTCACCCCTCCACTTT. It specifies CSASLTGGNSPLHF.

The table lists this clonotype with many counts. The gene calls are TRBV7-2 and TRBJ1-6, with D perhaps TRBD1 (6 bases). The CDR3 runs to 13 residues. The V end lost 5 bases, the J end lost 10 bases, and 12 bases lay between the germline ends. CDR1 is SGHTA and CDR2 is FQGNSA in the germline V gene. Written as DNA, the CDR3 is TGTGCCAGCAGCCCCCAGGGGTACTCACCCCTCCACTTT. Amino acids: CASSPQGYSPLHF. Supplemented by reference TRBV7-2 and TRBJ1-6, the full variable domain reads GAGVSQSPSNKVTEKGKDVELRCDPISGHTALYWYRQSLGQGLEFLIYFQGNSAPDKSGLPSDRFSAERTGGSVSTLTIQRTQQEDSAVYLCASSPQGYSPLHFGNGTRLTVT.

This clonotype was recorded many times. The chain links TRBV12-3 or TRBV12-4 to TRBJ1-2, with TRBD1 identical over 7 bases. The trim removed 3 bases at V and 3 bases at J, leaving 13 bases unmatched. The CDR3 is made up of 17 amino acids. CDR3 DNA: TGTGCCAGCAGTTTTACGTACCCGAGACAGGGCGACTATGGCTACACCTTC. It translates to CASSFTYPRQGDYGYTF.

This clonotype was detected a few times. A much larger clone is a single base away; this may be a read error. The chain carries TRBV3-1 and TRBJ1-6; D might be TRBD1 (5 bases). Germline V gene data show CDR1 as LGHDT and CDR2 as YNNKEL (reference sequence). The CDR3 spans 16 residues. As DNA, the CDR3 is TGTGCCAGCAGCCATAGACAGAGCTCCTATAATTCACCCCCCCACTTT. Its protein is CASSHRQSSYNSPPHF. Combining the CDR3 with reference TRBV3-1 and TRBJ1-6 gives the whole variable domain DTAVSQTPKYLVTQMGNDKSIKCEQNLGHDTMYWYKQDSKKFLKIMFSYNNKELIINETVPNRFSPKSPDKAHLNLHINSLELGDSAVYFCASSHRQSSYNSPPHFGNGTRLTVT.

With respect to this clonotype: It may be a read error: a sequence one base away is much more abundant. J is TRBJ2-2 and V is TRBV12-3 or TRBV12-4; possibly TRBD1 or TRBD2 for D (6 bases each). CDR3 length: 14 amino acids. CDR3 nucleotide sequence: TGTGCCAGCAGCTTACAGGGTTACACCGGGGGGCTGTTTTTT. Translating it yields CASSLQGYTGGLFF.